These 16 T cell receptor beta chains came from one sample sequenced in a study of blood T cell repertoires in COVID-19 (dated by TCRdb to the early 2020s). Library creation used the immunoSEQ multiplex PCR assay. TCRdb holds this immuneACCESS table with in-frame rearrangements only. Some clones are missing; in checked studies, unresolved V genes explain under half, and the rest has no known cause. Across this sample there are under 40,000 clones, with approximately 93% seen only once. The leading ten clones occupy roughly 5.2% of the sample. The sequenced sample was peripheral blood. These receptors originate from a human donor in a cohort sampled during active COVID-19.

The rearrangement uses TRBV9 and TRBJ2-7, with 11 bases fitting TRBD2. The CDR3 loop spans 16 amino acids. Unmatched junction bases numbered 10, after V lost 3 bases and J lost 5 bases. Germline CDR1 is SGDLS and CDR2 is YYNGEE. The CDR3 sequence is CASSASLAGDRDEQYF. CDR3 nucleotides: TGTGCCAGCAGCGCTTCACTAGCGGGGGATAGGGACGAGCAGTACTTC.

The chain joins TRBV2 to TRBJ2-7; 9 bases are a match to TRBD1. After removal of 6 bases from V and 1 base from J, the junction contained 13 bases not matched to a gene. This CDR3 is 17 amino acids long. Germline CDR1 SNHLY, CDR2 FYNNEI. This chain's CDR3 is CASRGKAQQGASYEQYF. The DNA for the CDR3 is TGTGCCAGCAGAGGAAAGGCCCAACAGGGGGCATCCTACGAGCAGTACTTC.

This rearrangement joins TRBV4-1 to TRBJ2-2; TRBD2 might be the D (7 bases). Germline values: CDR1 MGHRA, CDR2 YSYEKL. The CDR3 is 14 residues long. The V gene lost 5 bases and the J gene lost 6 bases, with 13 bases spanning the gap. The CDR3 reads CASSLRGASGELFF. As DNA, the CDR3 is TGCGCCAGCAGCTTACGGGGGGCTTCCGGGGAGCTGTTTTTT.

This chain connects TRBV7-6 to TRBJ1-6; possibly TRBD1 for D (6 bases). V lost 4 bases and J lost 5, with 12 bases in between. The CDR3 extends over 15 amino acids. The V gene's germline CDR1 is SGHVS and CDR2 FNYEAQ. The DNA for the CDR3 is TGTGCCAGCAGCTCCCGGACAGTTCATAATTCACCCCTCCACTTT. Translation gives CASSSRTVHNSPLHF.

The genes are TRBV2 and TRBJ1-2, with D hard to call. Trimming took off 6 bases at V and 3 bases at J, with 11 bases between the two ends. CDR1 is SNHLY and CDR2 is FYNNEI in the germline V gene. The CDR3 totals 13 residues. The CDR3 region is CASRQEYDYGYTF. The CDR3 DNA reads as TGTGCCAGCAGGCAGGAATACGACTATGGCTACACCTTC.

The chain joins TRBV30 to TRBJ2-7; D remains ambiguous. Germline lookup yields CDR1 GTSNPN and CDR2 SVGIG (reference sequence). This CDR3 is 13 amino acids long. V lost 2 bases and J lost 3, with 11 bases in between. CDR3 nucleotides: TGTGCCTGGAGTCCTTCTCGCGTCTACGAGCAGTACTTC. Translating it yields CAWSPSRVYEQYF.

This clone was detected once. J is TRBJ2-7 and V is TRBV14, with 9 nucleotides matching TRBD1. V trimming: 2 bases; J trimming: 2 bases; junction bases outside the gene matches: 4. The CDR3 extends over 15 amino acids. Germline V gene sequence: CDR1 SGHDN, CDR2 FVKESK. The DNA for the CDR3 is TGTGCCAGCAGCCAAACCGGGACAGGGACCTACGAGCAGTACTTC. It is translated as CASSQTGTGTYEQYF.

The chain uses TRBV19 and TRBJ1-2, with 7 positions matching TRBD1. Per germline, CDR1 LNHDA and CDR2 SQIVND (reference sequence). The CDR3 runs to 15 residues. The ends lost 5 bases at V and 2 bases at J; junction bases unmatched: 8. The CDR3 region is CASSERQGVNYGYTF. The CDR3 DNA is TGTGCCAGTAGTGAACGGCAGGGGGTCAACTATGGCTACACCTTC.

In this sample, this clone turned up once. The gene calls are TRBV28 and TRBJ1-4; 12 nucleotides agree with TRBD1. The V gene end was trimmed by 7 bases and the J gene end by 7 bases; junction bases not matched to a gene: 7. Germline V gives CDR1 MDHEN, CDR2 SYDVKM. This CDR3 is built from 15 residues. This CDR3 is CASIEGTGGTEKLFF. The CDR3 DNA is TGTGCCAGCATTGAGGGGACAGGGGGCACTGAAAAACTGTTTTTT.

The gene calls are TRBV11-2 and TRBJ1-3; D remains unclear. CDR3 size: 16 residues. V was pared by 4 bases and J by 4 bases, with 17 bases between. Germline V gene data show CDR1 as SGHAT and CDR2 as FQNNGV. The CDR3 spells CASSSLDRGGGNTIYF. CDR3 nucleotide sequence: TGTGCCAGCAGCTCCCTAGACCGCGGAGGGGGAAACACCATATATTTT.

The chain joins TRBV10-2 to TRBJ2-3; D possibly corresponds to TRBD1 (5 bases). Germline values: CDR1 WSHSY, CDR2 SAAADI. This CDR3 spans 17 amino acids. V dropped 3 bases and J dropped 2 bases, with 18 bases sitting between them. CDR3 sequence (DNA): TGCGCCAGCAGTGACAGGGTGGTACCACCGGTCACAGATACGCAGTATTTT. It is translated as CASSDRVVPPVTDTQYF.

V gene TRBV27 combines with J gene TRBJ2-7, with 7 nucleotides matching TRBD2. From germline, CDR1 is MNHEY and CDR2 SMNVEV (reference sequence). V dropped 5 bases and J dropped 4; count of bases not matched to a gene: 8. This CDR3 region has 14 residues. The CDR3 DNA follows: TGTGCCAGCAGTACCTCGACTAGCCATTACGAGCAGTACTTC. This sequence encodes CASSTSTSHYEQYF.

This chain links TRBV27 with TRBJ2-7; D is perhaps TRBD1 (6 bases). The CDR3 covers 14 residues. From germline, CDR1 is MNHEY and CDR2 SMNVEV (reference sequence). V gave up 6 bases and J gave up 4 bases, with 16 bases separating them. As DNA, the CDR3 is TGTGCCAGCAGGACCCTCGGGACAAAATACGAGCAGTACTTC. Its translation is CASRTLGTKYEQYF.

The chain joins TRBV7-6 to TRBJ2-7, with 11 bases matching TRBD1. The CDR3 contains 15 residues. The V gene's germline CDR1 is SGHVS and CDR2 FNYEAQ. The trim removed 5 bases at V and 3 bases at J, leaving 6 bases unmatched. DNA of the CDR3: TGTGCCAGCAGCCCCGAAGGGACAGGGGGCTACGAGCAGTACTTC. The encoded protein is CASSPEGTGGYEQYF.

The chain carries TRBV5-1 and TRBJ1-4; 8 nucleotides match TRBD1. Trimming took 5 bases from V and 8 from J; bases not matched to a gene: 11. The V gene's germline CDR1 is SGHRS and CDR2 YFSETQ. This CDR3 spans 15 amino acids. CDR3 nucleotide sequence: TGCGCCAGCAGTCCCTCGACAGGGGCGGAGGAAAAACTGTTTTTT. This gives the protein CASSPSTGAEEKLFF.

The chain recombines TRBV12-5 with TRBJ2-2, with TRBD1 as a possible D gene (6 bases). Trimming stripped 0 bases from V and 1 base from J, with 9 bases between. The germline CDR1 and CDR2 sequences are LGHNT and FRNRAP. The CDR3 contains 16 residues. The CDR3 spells CASGLVRGGNTGELFF. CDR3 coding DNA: TGTGCTAGTGGTTTGGTACGAGGGGGGAACACCGGGGAGCTGTTTTTT.